A selection of T cell receptor beta chains follows, all from one sample in a study of cytomegalovirus exposure and HLA in healthy donors. Libraries were prepared by immunoSEQ multiplex PCR; TCRdb keeps only in-frame clonotypes and omits some of them. The repertoire has fewer than 200,000 clones, roughly nine tenths of them found once; the top ten carry over 0.8%. The source material was PBMCs. All receptors derive from a woman aged 30 to 39 in good health and CMV-seronegative. Both conserved end residues are trimmed from each CDR3. Some rows have no size entry. The others give once, few or many, or a class for an expanded clone.

j_gene | v_gene | abundance | CDR3aa
TRBJ2-2 | TRBV19 | . | ASSTSGLATTGELF
TRBJ2-5 | TRBV7-6 | . | ASSLGSAGGKTQY
TRBJ2-3 | TRBV19 | . | ASSNQILTDTQY
TRBJ1-1 | TRBV7-9 | . | ASSPQRSTEAF
TRBJ2-2 | TRBV4-3 | . | ASSQEGPTGINTGELF
TRBJ1-1 | TRBV5-4 | few | ASSRQGNTEAF
TRBJ1-5 | TRBV19 | . | ASRGLLGRNQPQH
TRBJ2-2 | TRBV10-2 | . | ASSDRFWRGGRYTGELF
TRBJ2-2 | TRBV9 | . | ASSGSGTGIIRANTGELF
TRBJ2-1 | TRBV5-5 | . | ASSLSGLSYNEQF
TRBJ2-3 | TRBV10-2 | . | ATGVGGTDTQY
TRBJ2-1 | TRBV7-2 | . | ASSSRGGSYNEQF
TRBJ2-7 | TRBV7-2 | . | ASGQGFGEQY
TRBJ1-2 | TRBV19 | few | ASSIKLAGEDGYT
TRBJ1-5 | TRBV2 | . | ASSSGQTHQPQH
TRBJ1-5 | TRBV18 | . | ASSKTGGNQPQH
TRBJ2-1 | TRBV5-8 | . | ASSLYLLGGRSSYNEQF
TRBJ2-7 | TRBV6-5 | . | ASSSPGLANYEQY
TRBJ1-2 | TRBV18 | . | ASSLEWVPNYGYT
TRBJ2-3 | TRBV2 | . | ASTERGVKDTQY
TRBJ1-3 | TRBV13 | . | ASRAGGLSGNTIY
TRBJ1-5 | TRBV2 | . | ASSYDNRNQPQH
TRBJ2-7 | TRBV5-1 | . | ASSFRTSGGADEQY
TRBJ2-3 | TRBV7-2 | . | ASRATDTQY
TRBJ1-5 | TRBV2 | few | ASLGEASHPQH
TRBJ1-2 | TRBV27 | . | ASSPLTGIYGYT
TRBJ2-3 | TRBV6-1 | . | ASSGMTGFSTDTQY
TRBJ1-4 | TRBV6-5 | few | ASSTDRGRSEKLF
TRBJ2-7 | TRBV6-5 | . | ASSSGTSGSNEQY
TRBJ1-1 | TRBV6-6 | . | ASKRDTPGEAF
TRBJ2-7 | TRBV7-9 | . | ASSLAQQRQY
TRBJ1-6 | TRBV5-6 | once | TSSLARDSWYSPLH
TRBJ2-6 | TRBV19 | . | ASSIGGVPSGANVLT
TRBJ2-7 | TRBV7-8 | . | ASSPGLAGVAGYEQY
TRBJ2-5 | TRBV10-1 | . | ASSPGVQETQY
TRBJ1-5 | TRBV27 | . | ASSGAGYSNQPQH
TRBJ2-1 | TRBV5-4 | . | ASSWSPSDNNEQF
TRBJ2-3 | TRBV6-1 | . | ASTPPGGTDTQY
TRBJ1-4 | TRBV6-6 | few | ASSYLGQSNEKLF
TRBJ2-1 | TRBV2 | . | ASSEEGGLVAQF
TRBJ2-7 | TRBV14 | . | ASSHRGGHGPYEQY
TRBJ1-4 | TRBV5-1 | . | ASSNDRTNEKLF
TRBJ2-1 | TRBV7-2 | . | ASSLGLAGGPQGNEQF
TRBJ2-1 | TRBV9 | . | ASSVGTGGTGEQF
TRBJ2-3 | TRBV7-6 | few | ASSLGTSDTDTQY